This T cell receptor beta chain is drawn from a study of OX40 agonist ivuxolimab in advanced cancers. About the study: Three individuals attained partial responses, comprising one hepatocellular carcinoma case and two cutaneous melanoma cases.

Trimming left V 1 base short and J 7 bases short, with 16 bases between. This CDR3 contains 15 residues. CDR1 SGHTA and CDR2 FQGNSA come from the germline V gene. Whole-study results and caveats: At 0.1 to 3.0 mg/kg, CD4+ and CD8+ blood T cells expanded clonally by week 6. Among some nonresponders, normalized T-cell clonal expansion was also low.

In regard to this clone: Its antigen is not known.

This table comes from immunoSEQ multiplex PCR, and its TCRdb copy is limited to in-frame clones, with some not included. The repertoire consists of 15,000 to 20,000 clones, with around nine tenths occurring once and the leading ten covering about 20%. This TCR was recovered from an adult with an advanced solid tumor such as melanoma, head and neck, liver or kidney cancer. This specimen was CD4+ or CD8+ T cells sorted from blood, taken in a trial of the OX40 agonist ivuxolimab. This chain connects TRBV7-2 to TRBJ2-5, with D perhaps TRBD2 (5 bases). CDR3 in amino acids: CASSLGGPNAATQYF. The CDR3 nucleotides read TGTGCCAGCAGCTTAGGCGGGCCGAACGCGGCGACCCAGTACTTC.